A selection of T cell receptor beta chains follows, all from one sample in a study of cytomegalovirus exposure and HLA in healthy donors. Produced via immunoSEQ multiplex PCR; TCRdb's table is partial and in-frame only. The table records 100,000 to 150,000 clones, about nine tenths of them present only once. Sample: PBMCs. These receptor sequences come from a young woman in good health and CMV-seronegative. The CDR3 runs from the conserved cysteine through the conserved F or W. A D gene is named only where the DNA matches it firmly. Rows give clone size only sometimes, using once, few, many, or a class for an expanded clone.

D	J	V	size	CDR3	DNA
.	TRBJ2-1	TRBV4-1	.	CASSQGAGLSSYNEQFF	TGCGCCAGCAGCCAAGGGGCAGGGCTAAGCTCCTACAATGAGCAGTTCTTC
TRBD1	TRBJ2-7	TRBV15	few	CATSGPGTAFEQYF	TGTGCCACCAGCGGGCCCGGGACAGCGTTCGAGCAGTACTTC
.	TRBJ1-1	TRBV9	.	CASSVDGGGTEAFF	TGTGCCAGCAGCGTAGACGGGGGGGGCACTGAAGCTTTCTTT
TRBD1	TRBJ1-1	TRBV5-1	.	CASSLYSPPTGTEEAFF	TGCGCCAGCAGCCTCTACTCTCCCCCGACAGGGACGGAAGAGGCTTTCTTT
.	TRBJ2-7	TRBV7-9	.	CASSRDSSYEQYF	TGTGCCAGCAGTCGTGACAGCTCCTACGAGCAGTACTTC
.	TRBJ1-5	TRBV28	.	CASHDRDQPQHF	TGTGCCAGTCACGACAGAGATCAGCCCCAGCATTTT
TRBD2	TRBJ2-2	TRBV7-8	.	CASSLRTSVGELFF	TGTGCCAGCAGCTTGCGGACTAGCGTCGGGGAGCTGTTTTTT
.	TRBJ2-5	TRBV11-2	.	CASSLGRSRGETQYF	TGTGCCAGCAGCTTAGGGCGGAGTCGGGGAGAGACCCAGTACTTC
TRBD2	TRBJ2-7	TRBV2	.	CASRRLEGLAAYEQYF	TGTGCCAGCAGGAGGCTAGAGGGACTAGCGGCCTACGAGCAGTACTTC
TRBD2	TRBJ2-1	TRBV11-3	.	CASSPGTSGNEQFF	TGTGCCAGCAGCCCCGGGACTAGCGGGAATGAGCAGTTCTTC
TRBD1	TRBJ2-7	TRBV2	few	CASSGPGQGVYEQYF	TGTGCCAGCAGTGGTCCGGGACAGGGGGTCTACGAGCAGTACTTC
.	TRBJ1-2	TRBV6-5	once	CASKPALTGRGGYTF	TGTGCCAGCAAACCCGCGTTGACAGGCCGAGGAGGCTACACCTTC
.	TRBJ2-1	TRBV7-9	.	CASSLGLRGFEFF	TGTGCCAGCAGCTTAGGCCTCCGGGGTTTCGAGTTCTTC
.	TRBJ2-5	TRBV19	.	CASSIQGSLQETQYF	TGTGCCAGTAGTATACAGGGCTCCCTCCAAGAGACCCAGTACTTC
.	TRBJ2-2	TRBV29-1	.	CSVTRTGELFF	TGCAGCGTGACAAGAACCGGGGAGCTGTTTTTT
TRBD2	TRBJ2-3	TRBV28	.	CASSPRAGGTDTQYF	TGTGCCAGCAGTCCCAGGGCGGGGGGCACAGATACGCAGTATTTT
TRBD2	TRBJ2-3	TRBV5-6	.	CASSLVLAGGKDTQYF	TGTGCCAGCAGCTTGGTACTAGCGGGAGGAAAAGATACGCAGTATTTT
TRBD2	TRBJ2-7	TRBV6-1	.	CASNWGRGPIYEQYF	TGTGCCAGCAACTGGGGGAGGGGACCTATCTACGAGCAGTACTTC
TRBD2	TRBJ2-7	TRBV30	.	CAWPLSGRASYEQYF	TGTGCCTGGCCACTTAGCGGGAGGGCTTCCTACGAGCAGTACTTC
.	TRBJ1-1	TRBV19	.	CASSIGRSMNTEAFF	TGTGCCAGTAGTATCGGTCGAAGCATGAACACTGAAGCTTTCTTT
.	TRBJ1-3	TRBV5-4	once	CASSSRGGRNTIYF	TGTGCCAGCAGCTCCCGGGGTGGAAGAAACACCATATATTTT
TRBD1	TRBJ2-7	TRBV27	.	CASSIRQGLSYEQYF	TGTGCCAGCAGTATCCGACAGGGTCTCTCCTACGAGCAGTACTTC
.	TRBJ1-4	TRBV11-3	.	CASSQTQVNGGEKLFF	TGTGCCAGCAGCCAAACACAGGTTAATGGTGGTGAAAAACTGTTTTTT
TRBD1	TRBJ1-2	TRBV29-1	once	CSVRTGRSAGYTF	TGCAGCGTTCGGACAGGCAGGTCGGCGGGCTACACCTTC
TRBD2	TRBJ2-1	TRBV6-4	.	CASSETSGSIDEQFF	TGTGCCAGCAGTGAGACTAGCGGGAGCATCGATGAGCAGTTCTTC
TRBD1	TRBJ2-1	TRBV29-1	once	CSGRDRAYNEQFF	TGCAGCGGCCGGGACAGGGCGTACAATGAGCAGTTCTTC
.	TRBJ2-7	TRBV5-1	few	CASSLDGSSYEQYF	TGCGCCAGCAGCTTGGACGGGAGCTCCTACGAGCAGTACTTC
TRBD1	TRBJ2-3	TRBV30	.	CAWSVQDRADTQYF	TGTGCCTGGAGTGTACAGGACAGGGCGGATACGCAGTATTTT
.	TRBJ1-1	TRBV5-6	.	CASSLVSGKGGAFF	TGTGCCAGCAGCTTGGTATCGGGGAAAGGAGGGGCTTTCTTT
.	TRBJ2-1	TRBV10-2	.	CASSRSGVGYNEQFF	TGCGCCAGCAGTCGATCGGGAGTGGGCTACAATGAGCAGTTCTTC
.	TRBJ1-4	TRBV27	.	CASSSLGPNEKLFF	TGTGCCAGCAGTTCACTGGGGCCTAATGAAAAACTGTTTTTT
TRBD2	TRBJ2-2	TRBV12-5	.	CASGTSGRGTGELFF	TGTGCTAGTGGGACGAGCGGGAGGGGAACCGGGGAGCTGTTTTTT
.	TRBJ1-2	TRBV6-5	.	CASSSQGSSYGYTF	TGTGCCAGCAGTTCCCAGGGAAGCTCATATGGCTACACCTTC
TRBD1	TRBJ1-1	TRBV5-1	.	CASSGQAMNTEAFF	TGCGCCAGCAGCGGACAGGCCATGAACACTGAAGCTTTCTTT
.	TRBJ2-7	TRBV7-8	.	CASSLVQGVRYYEQYF	TGTGCCAGCAGCTTAGTACAAGGGGTCAGGTACTACGAGCAGTACTTC
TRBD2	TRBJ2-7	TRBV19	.	CASSKGLVPSEQYF	TGTGCCAGTAGTAAGGGACTAGTTCCGAGCGAGCAGTACTTC
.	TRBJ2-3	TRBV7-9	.	CASSLLATASTDTQYF	TGTGCCAGCAGCTTACTAGCGACAGCTAGCACAGATACGCAGTATTTT
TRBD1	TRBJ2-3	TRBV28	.	CASSLGQKTTDTQYF	TGTGCCAGCAGTTTGGGACAGAAAACCACAGATACGCAGTATTTT
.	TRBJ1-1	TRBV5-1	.	CASSLGRRTEAFF	TGCGCCAGCAGCCTGGGCCGGCGGACTGAAGCTTTCTTT
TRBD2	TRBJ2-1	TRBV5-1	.	CASSSLAGGLSNEQFF	TGCGCCAGCAGCTCCCTAGCGGGGGGCCTGAGCAATGAGCAGTTCTTC